This TCR beta chain is drawn from a study of blood T cell repertoires in COVID-19. For the study at large: Sample material is recorded as cDNA or gDNA derived from T cells, B-cell-depleted T cells, or PBMCs.

Assay: immunoSEQ multiplex PCR; the TCRdb copy retains only in-frame clones and omits some. The sample shows 200,000 or so clones, roughly 80% of them seen only once. This clone was detected only once. The CDR3 is 15 amino acids. From germline, CDR1 is MNHEY and CDR2 SMNVEV (reference sequence). The V end lost 0 bases, the J end lost 8 bases, and 11 bases lay between the germline ends. The chain employs TRBV27 and TRBJ1-6, with a weak D call TRBD1 (6 bases). Sequenced material: peripheral blood. The source of this sequence is a woman in her 70s with acute or convalescent COVID-19. For the CDR3, the DNA is TGTGCCAGCAGTTTATCGGTGTCAGGGGATTCACCCCTCCACTTT. It codes for CASSLSVSGDSPLHF.